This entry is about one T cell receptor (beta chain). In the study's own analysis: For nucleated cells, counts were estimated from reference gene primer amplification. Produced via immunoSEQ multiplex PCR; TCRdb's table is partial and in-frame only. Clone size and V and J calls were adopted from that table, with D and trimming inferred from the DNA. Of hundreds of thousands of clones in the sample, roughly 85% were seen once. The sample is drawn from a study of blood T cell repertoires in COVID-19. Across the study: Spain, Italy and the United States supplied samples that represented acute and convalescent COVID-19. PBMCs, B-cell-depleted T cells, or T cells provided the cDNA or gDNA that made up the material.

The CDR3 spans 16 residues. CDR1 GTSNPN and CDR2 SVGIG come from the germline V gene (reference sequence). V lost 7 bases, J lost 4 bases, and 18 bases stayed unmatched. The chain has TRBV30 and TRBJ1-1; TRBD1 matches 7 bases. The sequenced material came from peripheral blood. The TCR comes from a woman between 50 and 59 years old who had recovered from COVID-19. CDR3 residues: CASLDRSPPSTTEAFF. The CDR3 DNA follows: TGTGCCTCGTTGGACAGGAGTCCTCCATCAACCACTGAAGCTTTCTTT.